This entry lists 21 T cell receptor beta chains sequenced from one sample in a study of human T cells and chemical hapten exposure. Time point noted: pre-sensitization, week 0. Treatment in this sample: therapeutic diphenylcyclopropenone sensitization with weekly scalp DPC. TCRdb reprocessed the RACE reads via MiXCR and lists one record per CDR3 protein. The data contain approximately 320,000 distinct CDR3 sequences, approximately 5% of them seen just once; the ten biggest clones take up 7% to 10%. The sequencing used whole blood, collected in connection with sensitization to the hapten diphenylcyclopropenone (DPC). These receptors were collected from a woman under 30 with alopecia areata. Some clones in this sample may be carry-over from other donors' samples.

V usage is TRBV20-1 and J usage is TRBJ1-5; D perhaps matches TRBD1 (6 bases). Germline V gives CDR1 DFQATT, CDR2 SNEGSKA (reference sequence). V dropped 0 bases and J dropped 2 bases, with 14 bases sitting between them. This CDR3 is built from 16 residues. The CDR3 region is CSARDIRRGGNQPQHF. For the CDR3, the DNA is TGCAGTGCTAGAGATATCCGCAGGGGAGGCAATCAGCCCCAGCATTTT.

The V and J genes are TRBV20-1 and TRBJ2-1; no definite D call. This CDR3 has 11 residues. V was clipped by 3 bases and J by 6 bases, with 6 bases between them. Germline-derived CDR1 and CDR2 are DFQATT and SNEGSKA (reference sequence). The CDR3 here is CSASPFNEQFF. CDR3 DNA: TGCAGTGCTAGTCCCTTCAATGAGCAGTTCTTC.

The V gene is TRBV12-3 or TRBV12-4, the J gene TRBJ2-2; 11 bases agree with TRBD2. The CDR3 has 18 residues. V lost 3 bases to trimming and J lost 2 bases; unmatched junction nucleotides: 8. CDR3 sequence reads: CASSFPTSGGPNTGELFF. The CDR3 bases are TGTGCCAGCAGTTTCCCAACTAGCGGGGGACCTAACACCGGGGAGCTGTTTTTT.

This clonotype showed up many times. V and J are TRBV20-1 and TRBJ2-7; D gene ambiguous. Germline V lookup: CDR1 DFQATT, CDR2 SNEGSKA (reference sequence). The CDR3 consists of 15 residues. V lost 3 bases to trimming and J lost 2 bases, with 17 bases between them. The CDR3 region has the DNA TGCAGTGCTAGTGACCGAAGATCGTTCACCTACGAGCAGTACTTC. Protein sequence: CSASDRRSFTYEQYF.

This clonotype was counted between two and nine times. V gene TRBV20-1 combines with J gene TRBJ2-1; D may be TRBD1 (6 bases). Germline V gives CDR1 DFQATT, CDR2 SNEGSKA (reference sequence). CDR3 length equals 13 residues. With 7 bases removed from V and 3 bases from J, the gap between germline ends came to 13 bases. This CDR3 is CSGQGRLYNEQFF. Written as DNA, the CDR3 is TGCAGTGGTCAGGGGCGACTCTACAATGAGCAGTTCTTC.

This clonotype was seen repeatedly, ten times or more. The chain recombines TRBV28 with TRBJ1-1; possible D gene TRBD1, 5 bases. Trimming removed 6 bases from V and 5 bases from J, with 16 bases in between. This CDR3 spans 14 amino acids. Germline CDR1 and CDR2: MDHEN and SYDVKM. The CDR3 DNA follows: TGTGCCAGCAGCCCCCAGGGTTGGCGTACTGAAGCTTTCTTT. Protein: CASSPQGWRTEAFF.

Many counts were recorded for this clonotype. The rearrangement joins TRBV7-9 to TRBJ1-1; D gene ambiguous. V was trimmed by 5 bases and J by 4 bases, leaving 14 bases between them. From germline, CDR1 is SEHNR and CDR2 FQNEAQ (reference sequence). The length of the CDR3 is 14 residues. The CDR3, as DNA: TGTGCCAGCAGCACCTCCACAGTGAGCACTGAAGCTTTCTTT. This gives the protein CASSTSTVSTEAFF.

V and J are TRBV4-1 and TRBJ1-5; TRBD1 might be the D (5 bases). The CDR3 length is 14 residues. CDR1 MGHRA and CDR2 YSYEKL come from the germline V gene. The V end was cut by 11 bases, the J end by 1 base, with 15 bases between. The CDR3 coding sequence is TGCGCCTGTCCCGGGGGGTTGAGCAATCAGCCCCAGCATTTT. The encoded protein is CACPGGLSNQPQHF.

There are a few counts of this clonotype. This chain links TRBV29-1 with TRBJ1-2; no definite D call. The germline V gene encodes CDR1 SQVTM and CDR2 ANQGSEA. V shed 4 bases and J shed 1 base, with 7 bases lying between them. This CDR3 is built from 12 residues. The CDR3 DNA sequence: TGCAGCGTTGTACGGGTTAACTATGGCTACACCTTC. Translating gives CSVVRVNYGYTF.

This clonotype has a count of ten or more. The CDR3 DNA is TGTGCCAGCAGTATCGTTAGCTCCTACAATGAGCAGTTCTTC. Its protein product is CASSIVSSYNEQFF. This chain joins TRBV2 and TRBJ2-1, with D uncertain. V lost 5 bases and J 0 bases, leaving 8 bases between the germline ends. This CDR3 spans 14 amino acids. The germline gives CDR1 SNHLY, CDR2 FYNNEI.

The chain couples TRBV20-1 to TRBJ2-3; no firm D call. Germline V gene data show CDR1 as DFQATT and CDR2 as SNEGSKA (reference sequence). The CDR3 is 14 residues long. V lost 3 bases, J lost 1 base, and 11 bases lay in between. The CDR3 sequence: CSASHGTRTDTQYF. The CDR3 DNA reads TGCAGTGCTAGTCACGGAACCCGCACAGATACGCAGTATTTT.

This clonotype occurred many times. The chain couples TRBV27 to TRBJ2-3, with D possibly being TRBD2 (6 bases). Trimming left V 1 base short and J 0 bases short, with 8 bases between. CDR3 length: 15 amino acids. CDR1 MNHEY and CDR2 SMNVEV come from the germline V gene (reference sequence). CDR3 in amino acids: CASSLLRGSTDTQYF. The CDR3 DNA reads TGTGCCAGCAGTTTATTGCGGGGCAGCACAGATACGCAGTATTTT.

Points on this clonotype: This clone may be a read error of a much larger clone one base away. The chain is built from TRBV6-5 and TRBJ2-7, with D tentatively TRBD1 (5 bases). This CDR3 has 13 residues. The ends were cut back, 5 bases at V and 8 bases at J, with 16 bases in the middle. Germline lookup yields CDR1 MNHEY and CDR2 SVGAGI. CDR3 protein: CASSPQGSHKQYF. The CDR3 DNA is TGTGCCAGCAGTCCTCAGGGTAGCCACAAGCAGTACTTC.

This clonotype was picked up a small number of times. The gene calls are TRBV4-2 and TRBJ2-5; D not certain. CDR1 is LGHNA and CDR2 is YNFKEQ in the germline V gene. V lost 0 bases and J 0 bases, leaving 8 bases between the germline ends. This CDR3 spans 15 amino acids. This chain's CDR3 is CASSQDYTDQETQYF. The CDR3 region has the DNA TGTGCCAGCAGCCAAGATTACACGGACCAAGAGACCCAGTACTTC.

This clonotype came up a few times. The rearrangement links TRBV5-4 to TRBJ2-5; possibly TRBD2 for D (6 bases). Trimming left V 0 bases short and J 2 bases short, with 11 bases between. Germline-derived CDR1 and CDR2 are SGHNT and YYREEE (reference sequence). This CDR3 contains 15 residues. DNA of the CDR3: TGTGCCAGCAGCTTGGAGATTAGCGGACAAGAGACCCAGTACTTC. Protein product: CASSLEISGQETQYF. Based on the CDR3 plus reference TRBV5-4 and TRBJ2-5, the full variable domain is ETGVTQSPTHLIKTRGQQVTLRCSSQSGHNTVSWYQQALGQGPQFIFQYYREEENGRGNFPPRFSGLQFPNYSSELNVNALELDDSALYLCASSLEISGQETQYFGPGTRLLVL.

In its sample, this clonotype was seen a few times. The CDR3 spells CASSLQGITYEQYF. DNA for the CDR3: TGTGCCAGCAGCCTCCAGGGGATAACCTACGAGCAGTACTTC. The gene calls are TRBV3-1 and TRBJ2-7; possibly TRBD1 for D (6 bases). Trimming removed 4 bases at V and 2 bases at J, with 12 bases between. The CDR3 consists of 14 residues. CDR1 LGHDT and CDR2 YNNKEL come from the germline V gene (reference sequence).

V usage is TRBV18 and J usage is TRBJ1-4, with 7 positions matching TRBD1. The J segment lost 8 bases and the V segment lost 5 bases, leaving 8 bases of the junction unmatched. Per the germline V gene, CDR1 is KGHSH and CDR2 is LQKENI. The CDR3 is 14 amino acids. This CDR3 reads CASSSNRGREKLFF. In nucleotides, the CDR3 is TGTGCCAGCTCATCCAACAGGGGACGAGAAAAACTGTTTTTT.

The CDR3 loop is CASSIAGQETQYF. The CDR3 bases are TGTGCCAGCAGTATAGCGGGGCAAGAGACCCAGTACTTC. This chain joins TRBV6-1 and TRBJ2-5; TRBD2 aligns across 8 bases. Germline V gives CDR1 MNHNS, CDR2 SASEGT. The CDR3 loop spans 13 amino acids. The V gene end was trimmed by 5 bases and the J gene end by 2 bases; junction bases not matched to a gene: 1.

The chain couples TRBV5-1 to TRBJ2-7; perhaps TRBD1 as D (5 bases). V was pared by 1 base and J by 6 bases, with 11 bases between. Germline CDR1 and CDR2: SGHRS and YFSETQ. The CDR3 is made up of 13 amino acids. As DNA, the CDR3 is TGCGCCAGCAGCTTGACGTCAGGGCCCGAGCAGTACTTC. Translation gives CASSLTSGPEQYF.

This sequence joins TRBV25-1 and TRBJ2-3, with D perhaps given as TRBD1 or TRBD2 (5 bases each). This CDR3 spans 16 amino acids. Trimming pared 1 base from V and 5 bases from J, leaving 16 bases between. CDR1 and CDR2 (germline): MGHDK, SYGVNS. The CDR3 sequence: CASSESLGTPGDTQYF. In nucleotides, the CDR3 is TGTGCCAGCAGTGAATCTTTAGGGACGCCGGGAGATACGCAGTATTTT.

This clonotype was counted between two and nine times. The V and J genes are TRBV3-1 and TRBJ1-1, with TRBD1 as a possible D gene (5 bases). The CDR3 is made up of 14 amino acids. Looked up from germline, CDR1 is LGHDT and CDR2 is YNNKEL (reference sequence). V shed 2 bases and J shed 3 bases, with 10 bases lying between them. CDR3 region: CASSQFLRDTEAFF. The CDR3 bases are TGTGCCAGCAGCCAATTCCTCAGGGACACTGAAGCTTTCTTT.